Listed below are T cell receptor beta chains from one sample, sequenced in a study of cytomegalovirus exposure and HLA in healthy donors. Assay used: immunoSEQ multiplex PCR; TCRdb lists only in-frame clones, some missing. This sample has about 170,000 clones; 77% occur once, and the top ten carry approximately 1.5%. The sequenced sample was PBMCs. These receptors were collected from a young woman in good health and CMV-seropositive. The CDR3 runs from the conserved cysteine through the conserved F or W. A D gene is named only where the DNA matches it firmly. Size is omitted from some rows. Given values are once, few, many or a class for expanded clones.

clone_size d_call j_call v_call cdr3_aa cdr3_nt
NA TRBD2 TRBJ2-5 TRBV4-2 CASSQVTLAGETQYF TGTGCCAGCAGCCAAGTAACGTTAGCGGGAGAGACCCAGTACTTC
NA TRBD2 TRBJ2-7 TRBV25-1 CASSGVAGGSYEQYF TGTGCCAGCAGTGGAGTAGCGGGAGGATCCTACGAGCAGTACTTC
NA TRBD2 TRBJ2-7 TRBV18 CASSPSSGRGYEQYF TGTGCCAGCTCACCCTCTAGCGGGAGGGGCTACGAGCAGTACTTC
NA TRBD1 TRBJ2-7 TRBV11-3 CASSLDVGTVSEQYF TGTGCCAGCAGCTTAGATGTAGGGACAGTTTCCGAGCAGTACTTC
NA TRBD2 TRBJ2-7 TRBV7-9 CASLAAGGAGEQYF TGTGCCAGCTTGGCGGCGGGGGGCGCAGGCGAGCAGTACTTC
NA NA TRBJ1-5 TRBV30 CAWRQDSNQPQHF TGTGCCTGGAGACAGGATAGCAATCAGCCCCAGCATTTT
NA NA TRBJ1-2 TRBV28 CASSLLGEDYGYTF TGTGCCAGCAGTTTACTCGGGGAGGACTATGGCTACACCTTC
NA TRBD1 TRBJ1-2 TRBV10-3 CAIKKQGAGYGYTF TGTGCCATCAAAAAACAGGGGGCTGGGTATGGCTACACCTTC
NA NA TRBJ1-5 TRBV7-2 CASATTGTDQPQHF TGTGCCAGCGCAACTACGGGTACGGATCAGCCCCAGCATTTT
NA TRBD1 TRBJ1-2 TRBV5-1 CASSPVGQGVNGYTF TGCGCCAGCAGCCCGGTTGGACAGGGGGTCAATGGCTACACCTTC
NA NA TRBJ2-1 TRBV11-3 CASSFPEPYNEQFF TGTGCCAGCAGCTTTCCCGAGCCCTACAATGAGCAGTTCTTC
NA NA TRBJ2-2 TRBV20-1 CSAWEAGELFF TGCAGTGCTTGGGAGGCCGGGGAGCTGTTTTTT
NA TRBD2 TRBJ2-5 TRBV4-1 CASTPTSGSPYQETQYF TGCGCCAGCACCCCGACTAGCGGGAGCCCATACCAAGAGACCCAGTACTTC
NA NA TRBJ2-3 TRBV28 CASSLQQTSTDTQYF TGTGCCAGCAGTTTACAACAGACCAGCACAGATACGCAGTATTTT
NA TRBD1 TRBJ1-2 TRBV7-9 CASSQQGNGYTF TGTGCCAGCAGCCAACAGGGGAATGGCTACACCTTC
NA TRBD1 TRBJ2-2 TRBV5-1 CASKSDRGDTGELFF TGCGCCAGCAAGTCAGACAGGGGGGACACCGGGGAGCTGTTTTTT
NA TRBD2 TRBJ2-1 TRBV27 CATKGTSGVHEQFF TGTGCCACAAAGGGGACTAGCGGGGTACATGAGCAGTTCTTC
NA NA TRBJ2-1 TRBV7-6 CASRPGTYSYNEQFF TGTGCCAGCAGACCCGGGACTTACTCCTACAATGAGCAGTTCTTC
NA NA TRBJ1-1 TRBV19 CASSIGMGDLRATEAFF TGTGCCAGTAGTATTGGGATGGGTGACCTGCGGGCCACTGAAGCTTTCTTT
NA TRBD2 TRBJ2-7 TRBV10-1 CASSEWVSGRAGSSYEQYF TGCGCCAGCAGTGAGTGGGTTAGCGGGAGGGCCGGAAGCTCCTACGAGCAGTACTTC
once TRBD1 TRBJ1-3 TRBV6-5 CASSYGTGAGNTIYF TGTGCCAGCAGTTACGGGACAGGGGCTGGAAACACCATATATTTT
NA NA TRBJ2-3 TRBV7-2 CASSYTGPGTDTQYF TGTGCCAGCAGTTATACAGGGCCTGGCACAGATACGCAGTATTTT
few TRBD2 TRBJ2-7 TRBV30 CAWSGGGYEQYF TGTGCCTGGAGTGGGGGGGGCTACGAGCAGTACTTC
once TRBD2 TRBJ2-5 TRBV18 CASSLTSGGQETQYF TGTGCCAGCTCACTGACTAGCGGAGGCCAAGAGACCCAGTACTTC
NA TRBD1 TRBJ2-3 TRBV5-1 CASSLGNIGQVEDTQYF TGCGCCAGCAGCTTGGGTAATATCGGACAGGTGGAAGATACGCAGTATTTT
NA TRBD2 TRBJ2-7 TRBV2 CASEAGIGNEQYF TGTGCCAGTGAAGCGGGAATTGGGAACGAGCAGTACTTC
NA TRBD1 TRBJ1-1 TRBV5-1 CASSVWEQGQGNTEAFF TGCGCCAGCAGTGTCTGGGAACAGGGGCAAGGAAACACTGAAGCTTTCTTT
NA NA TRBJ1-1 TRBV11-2 CASSLEKGVVGTEAFF TGTGCCAGCAGCTTAGAAAAGGGAGTGGTCGGCACTGAAGCTTTCTTT
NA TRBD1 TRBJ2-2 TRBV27 CASSPGTVNTGELFF TGTGCCAGCAGTCCGGGGACAGTGAACACCGGGGAGCTGTTTTTT
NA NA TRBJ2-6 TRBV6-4 CAKSKRGTGANVLTF TGTGCCAAATCAAAAAGGGGGACTGGGGCCAACGTCCTGACTTTC
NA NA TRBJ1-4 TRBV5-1 CASSLVFGEKLFF TGCGCCAGCAGCTTGGTCTTCGGGGAAAAACTGTTTTTT
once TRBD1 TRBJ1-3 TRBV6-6 CASSYSTGGGNTIYF TGTGCCAGCAGTTACTCTACAGGGGGGGGAAACACCATATATTTT
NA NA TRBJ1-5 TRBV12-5 CASGLGQDTNQPQHF TGTGCTAGTGGTTTAGGCCAGGACACGAATCAGCCCCAGCATTTT
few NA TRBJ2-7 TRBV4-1 CASSQGASYEQYF TGCGCCAGCAGCCAAGGGGCATCCTACGAGCAGTACTTC
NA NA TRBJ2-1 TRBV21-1 CASSIVIESGRACEQFF TGTGCCAGCAGCATAGTTATAGAGAGCGGGAGGGCCTGTGAGCAGTTCTTC
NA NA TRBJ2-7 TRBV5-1 CASSLGSGLPYEQYF TGCGCCAGCAGCTTGGGCTCAGGGCTACCCTACGAGCAGTACTTC
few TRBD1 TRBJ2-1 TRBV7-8 CASSLAVRGQYNEQFF TGTGCCAGCAGCTTAGCCGTGAGGGGACAGTACAATGAGCAGTTCTTC
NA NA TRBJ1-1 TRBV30 CAWSAQGLNTEAFF TGTGCCTGGAGTGCCCAGGGCCTGAACACTGAAGCTTTCTTT
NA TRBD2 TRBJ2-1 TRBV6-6 CASSPPAGGVDEQFF TGTGCCAGCAGTCCCCCTGCGGGAGGGGTGGATGAGCAGTTCTTC
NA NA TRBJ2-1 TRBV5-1 CASSLLDEQFF TGCGCCAGCAGCCTACTTGATGAGCAGTTCTTC
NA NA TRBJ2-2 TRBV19 CASSKAVQNTGELFF TGTGCCAGTAGTAAGGCGGTTCAGAACACCGGGGAGCTGTTTTTT
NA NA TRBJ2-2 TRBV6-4 CASSDSGYTGELFF TGTGCCAGCAGTGACTCGGGATACACCGGGGAGCTGTTTTTT
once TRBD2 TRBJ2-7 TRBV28 CASPSESGSTSYEQYF TGTGCCAGCCCCTCAGAGAGCGGGAGTACATCCTACGAGCAGTACTTC
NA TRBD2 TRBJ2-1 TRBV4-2 CASSDNTGTSVFNEQFF TGTGCCAGCAGCGATAACACCGGGACTAGCGTGTTCAATGAGCAGTTCTTC
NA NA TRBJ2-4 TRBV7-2 CASSARLVAKNIQYF TGTGCCAGCAGCGCCAGACTAGTAGCCAAAAACATTCAGTACTTC
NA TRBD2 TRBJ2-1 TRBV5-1 CASSLELAGEQFF TGCGCCAGCAGCTTGGAACTAGCGGGTGAGCAGTTCTTC
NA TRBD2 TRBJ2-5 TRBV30 CAWSVPRGGETQYF TGTGCCTGGAGTGTACCTCGGGGGGGAGAGACCCAGTACTTC
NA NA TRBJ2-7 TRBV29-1 CSVEDWEEQYF TGCAGCGTTGAGGACTGGGAAGAGCAGTACTTC
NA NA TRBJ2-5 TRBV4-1 CASSQSRTQETQYF TGCGCCAGCAGCCAATCCAGGACTCAAGAGACCCAGTACTTC
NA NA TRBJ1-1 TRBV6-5 CASRTAGNTEAFF TGTGCCAGCAGAACAGCAGGGAACACTGAAGCTTTCTTT
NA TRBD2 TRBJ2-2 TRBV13 CASRVWGTSTNTGELFF TGTGCCAGCAGGGTTTGGGGGACTAGTACCAACACCGGGGAGCTGTTTTTT
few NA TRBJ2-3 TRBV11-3 CASSLFRDSDTQYF TGTGCCAGCAGCTTATTCCGAGACTCCGATACGCAGTATTTT
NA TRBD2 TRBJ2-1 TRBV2 CASSATSGAYNEQFF TGTGCCAGCAGTGCGACTAGCGGAGCCTACAATGAGCAGTTCTTC
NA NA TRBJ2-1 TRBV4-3 CASSQKRITRGSNEQFF TGCGCCAGCAGCCAAAAACGAATAACAAGGGGAAGCAATGAGCAGTTCTTC
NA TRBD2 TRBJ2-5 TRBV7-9 CASTELAGDRQETQYF TGTGCCAGCACCGAACTAGCGGGAGACCGTCAAGAGACCCAGTACTTC
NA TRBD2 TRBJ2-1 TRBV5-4 CASSPRLGLAGDVEQFF TGTGCCAGCAGCCCCAGACTAGGACTAGCGGGAGATGTTGAGCAGTTCTTC
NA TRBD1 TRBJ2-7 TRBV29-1 CSVEGQGYREQYF TGCAGCGTTGAGGGACAGGGTTATCGCGAGCAGTACTTC
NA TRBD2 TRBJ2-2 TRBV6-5 CASGIAGGGTGELFF TGTGCCAGCGGAATAGCGGGAGGGGGCACCGGGGAGCTGTTTTTT
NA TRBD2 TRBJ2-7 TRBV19 CASSPNPSGRASYEQYF TGTGCCAGTAGTCCAAACCCGAGCGGGAGGGCCTCCTACGAGCAGTACTTC
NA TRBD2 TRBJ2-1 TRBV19 CASTPSGRALSFYNEQFF TGTGCCAGTACCCCTAGCGGGAGGGCCCTCTCATTCTACAATGAGCAGTTCTTC